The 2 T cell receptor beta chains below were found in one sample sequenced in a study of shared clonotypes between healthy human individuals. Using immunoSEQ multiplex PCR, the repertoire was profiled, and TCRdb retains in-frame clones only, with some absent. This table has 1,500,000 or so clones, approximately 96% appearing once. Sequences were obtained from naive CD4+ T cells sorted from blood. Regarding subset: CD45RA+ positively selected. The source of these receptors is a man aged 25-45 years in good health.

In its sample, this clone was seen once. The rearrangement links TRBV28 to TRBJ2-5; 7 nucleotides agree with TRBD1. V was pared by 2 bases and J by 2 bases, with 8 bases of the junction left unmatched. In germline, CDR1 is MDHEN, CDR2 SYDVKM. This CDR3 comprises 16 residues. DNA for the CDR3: TGTGCCAGCAGTTTACCAGGGGGTACCCTTCAAGAGACCCAGTACTTC. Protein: CASSLPGGTLQETQYF.

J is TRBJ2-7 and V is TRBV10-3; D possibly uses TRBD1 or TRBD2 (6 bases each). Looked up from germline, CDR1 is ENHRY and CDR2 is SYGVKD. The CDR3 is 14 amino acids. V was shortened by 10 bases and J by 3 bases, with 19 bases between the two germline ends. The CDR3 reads CATTREQGLYEQYF. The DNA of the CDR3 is TGTGCCACGACCAGAGAACAGGGACTCTACGAGCAGTACTTC.